This T cell receptor (beta chain) appears in the sequencing data of a study of cytomegalovirus exposure and HLA in healthy donors. Study conclusions and caveats: Despite most TCR sequences being rare, some public TCRs occurred in many donors.

With regard to this clone: Its antigen is still unknown.

In the PCR, 60 Vbeta and 13 Jbeta primers were used. Repertoires were generated with immunoSEQ multiplex PCR, while TCRdb's copy carries only in-frame clones and drops some. The profile shows 99,000 or so clones, approximately 72% of them singletons. Germline V gene lookup returns CDR1 MNHEY and CDR2 SMNVEV (reference sequence). The CDR3 covers 15 residues. V trimming: 6 bases; J trimming: 2 bases; junction bases outside the gene matches: 7. Material for sequencing was PBMCs. The source of this sequence is a young man in good health and CMV-seronegative. The genes are TRBV27 and TRBJ2-7; 10 nucleotides match TRBD1. The CDR3 here is CASSPGTGATYEQYF. The CDR3 DNA follows: TGTGCCAGCAGCCCAGGGACAGGGGCAACCTACGAGCAGTACTTC.